This T cell receptor beta chain is from a study of blood T cell repertoires in COVID-19. The assay was immunoSEQ multiplex PCR, and TCRdb's table has in-frame clones only and misses some. In the table there are about 270,000 clones, about 89% of which are singletons. CDR1 LGHNA and CDR2 YSLEER come from the germline V gene. The CDR3 totals 15 residues. V dropped 3 bases and J dropped 9; count of bases not matched to a gene: 6. The sequenced sample was PBMCs or T cells enriched from blood (not recorded which). V is TRBV4-3 and J is TRBJ1-6, with TRBD1 matching 9 bases. This TCR came from a woman between 18 and 30 years old who had recovered from COVID-19. The CDR3 nucleotides read TGCGCCAGCAGCCACCGGGACAGGGCAGGTTCACCCCTCCACTTT. Encoded protein: CASSHRDRAGSPLHF.